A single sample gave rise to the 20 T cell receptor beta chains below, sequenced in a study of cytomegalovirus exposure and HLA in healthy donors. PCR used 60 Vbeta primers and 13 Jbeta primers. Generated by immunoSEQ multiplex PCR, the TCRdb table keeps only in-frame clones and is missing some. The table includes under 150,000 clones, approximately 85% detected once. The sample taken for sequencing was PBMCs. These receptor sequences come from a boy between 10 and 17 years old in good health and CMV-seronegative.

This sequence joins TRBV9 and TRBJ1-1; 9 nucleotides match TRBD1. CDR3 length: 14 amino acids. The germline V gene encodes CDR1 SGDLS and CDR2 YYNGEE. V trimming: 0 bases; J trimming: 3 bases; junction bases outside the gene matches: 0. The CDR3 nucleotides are TGTGCCAGCAGCGTAGGACAGGGGGACACTGAAGCTTTCTTT. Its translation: CASSVGQGDTEAFF.

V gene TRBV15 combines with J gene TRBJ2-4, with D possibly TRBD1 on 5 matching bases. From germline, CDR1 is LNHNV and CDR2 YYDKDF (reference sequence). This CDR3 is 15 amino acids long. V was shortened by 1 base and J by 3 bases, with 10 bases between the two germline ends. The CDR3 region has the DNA TGTGCCACCAGCAGAGGTACAGGTGGCAAAAACATTCAGTACTTC. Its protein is CATSRGTGGKNIQYF.

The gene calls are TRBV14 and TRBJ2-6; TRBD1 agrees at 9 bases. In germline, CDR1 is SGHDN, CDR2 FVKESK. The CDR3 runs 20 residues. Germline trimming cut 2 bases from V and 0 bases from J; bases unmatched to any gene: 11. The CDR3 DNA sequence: TGTGCCAGCAGCCAAAAATGGGCCGGGACAGGGAACTCTGGGGCCAACGTCCTGACTTTC. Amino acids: CASSQKWAGTGNSGANVLTF.

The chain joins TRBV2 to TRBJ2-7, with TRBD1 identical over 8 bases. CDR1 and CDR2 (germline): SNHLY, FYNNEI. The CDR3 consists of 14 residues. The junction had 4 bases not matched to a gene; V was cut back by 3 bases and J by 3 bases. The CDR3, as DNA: TGTGCCAGCAGTGACAGGGGGCTTGGCTACGAGCAGTACTTC. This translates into CASSDRGLGYEQYF.

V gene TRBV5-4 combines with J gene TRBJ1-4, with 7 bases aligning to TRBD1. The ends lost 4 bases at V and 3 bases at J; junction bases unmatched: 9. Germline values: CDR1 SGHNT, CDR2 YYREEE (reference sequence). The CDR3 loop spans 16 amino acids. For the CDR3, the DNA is TGTGCCAGCAGCGGAGCAGGGGACAGATCTAATGAAAAACTGTTTTTT. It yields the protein CASSGAGDRSNEKLFF.

CDR3 nucleotide sequence: TGTGCCTGGTGGACTAGCGGGATTAAGGAGACCCAGTACTTC. Translation: CAWWTSGIKETQYF. The rearrangement uses TRBV30 and TRBJ2-5; 12 bases match TRBD2. This CDR3 is 14 amino acids long. The V and J ends lost 5 bases and 5 bases, in that order; junction bases with no gene match: 6. In germline, CDR1 is GTSNPN, CDR2 SVGIG (reference sequence).

This CDR3 reads CASSYLGSYGYTF. For the CDR3, the DNA is TGTGCCAGCAGTTACCTGGGGAGCTATGGCTACACCTTC. The chain couples TRBV6-5 to TRBJ1-2, with D unclear. This CDR3 has 13 residues. The germline CDR1 and CDR2 sequences are MNHEY and SVGAGI. The V end lost 2 bases, the J end lost 4 bases, and 8 bases lay between the germline ends.

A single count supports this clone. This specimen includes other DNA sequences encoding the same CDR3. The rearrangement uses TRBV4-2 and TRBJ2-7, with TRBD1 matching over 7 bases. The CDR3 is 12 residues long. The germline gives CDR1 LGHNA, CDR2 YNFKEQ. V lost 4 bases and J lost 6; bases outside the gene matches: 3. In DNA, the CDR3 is TGTGCCAGCAGCCTGACAGGGAGCGAGCAGTACTTC. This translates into CASSLTGSEQYF.

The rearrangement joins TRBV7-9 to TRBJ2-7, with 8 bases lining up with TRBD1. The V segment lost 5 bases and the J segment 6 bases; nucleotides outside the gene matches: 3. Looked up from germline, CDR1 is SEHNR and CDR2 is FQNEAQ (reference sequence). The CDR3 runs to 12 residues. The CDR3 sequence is CASSGQGSEQYF. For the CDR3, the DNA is TGTGCCAGCAGCGGACAGGGTTCCGAGCAGTACTTC.

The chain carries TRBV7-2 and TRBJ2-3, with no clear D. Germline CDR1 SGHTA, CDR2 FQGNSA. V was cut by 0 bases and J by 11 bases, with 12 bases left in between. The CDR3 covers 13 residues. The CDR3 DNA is TGTGCCAGCAGCTTAGCGCGGCTTCTCGGGCAGTATTTT. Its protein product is CASSLARLLGQYF. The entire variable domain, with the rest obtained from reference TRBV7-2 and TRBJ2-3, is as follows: GAGVSQSPSNKVTEKGKDVELRCDPISGHTALYWYRQSLGQGLEFLIYFQGNSAPDKSGLPSDRFSAERTGGSVSTLTIQRTQQEDSAVYLCASSLARLLGQYFGPGTRLTVL.

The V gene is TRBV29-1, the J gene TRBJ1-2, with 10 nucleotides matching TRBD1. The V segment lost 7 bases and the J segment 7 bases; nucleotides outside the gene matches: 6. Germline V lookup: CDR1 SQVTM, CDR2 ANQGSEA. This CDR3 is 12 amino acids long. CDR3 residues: CSARQGASGYTF. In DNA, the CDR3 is TGCAGCGCCCGACAGGGGGCCAGTGGCTACACCTTC.

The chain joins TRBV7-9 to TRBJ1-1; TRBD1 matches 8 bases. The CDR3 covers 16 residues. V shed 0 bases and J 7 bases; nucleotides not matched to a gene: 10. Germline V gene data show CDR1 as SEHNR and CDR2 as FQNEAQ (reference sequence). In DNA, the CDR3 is TGTGCCAGCAGCTTAGCTGGTATGGACAGGGCCCTTGAAGCTTTCTTT. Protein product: CASSLAGMDRALEAFF.

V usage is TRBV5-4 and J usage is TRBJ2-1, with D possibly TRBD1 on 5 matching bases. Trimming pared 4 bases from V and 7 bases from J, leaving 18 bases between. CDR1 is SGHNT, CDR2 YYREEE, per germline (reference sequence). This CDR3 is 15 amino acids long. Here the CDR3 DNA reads TGTGCCAGCAGCCCCCCTAGGCAGGGAACGAATGAGCAGTTCTTC. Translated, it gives CASSPPRQGTNEQFF.

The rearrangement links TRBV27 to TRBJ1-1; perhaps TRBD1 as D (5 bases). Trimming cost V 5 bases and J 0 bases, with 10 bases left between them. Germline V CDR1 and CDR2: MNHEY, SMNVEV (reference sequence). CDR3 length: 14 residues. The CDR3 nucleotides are TGTGCCAGCAGTCTTACAGGTATGAACACTGAAGCTTTCTTT. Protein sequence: CASSLTGMNTEAFF.

The CDR3 sequence is CASSKREGSYNEQFF. CDR3 coding DNA: TGTGCCAGCAGCAAGCGGGAGGGCTCCTACAATGAGCAGTTCTTC. This chain connects TRBV7-3 to TRBJ2-1; 10 bases are shared with TRBD2. V shed 5 bases, J shed 0 bases, and the junction held 1 base outside the gene matches. Germline assignment: CDR1 SGHTA and CDR2 FQGTGA. There are 15 residues in the CDR3.

CDR3 loop: CACGQGAGNQPQHF. The CDR3 DNA sequence: TGTGCCTGTGGACAGGGGGCAGGGAATCAGCCCCAGCATTTT. This chain uses TRBV30 with TRBJ1-5, with TRBD1 matching over 11 bases. Losses at the gene ends were 6 bases for V and 4 bases for J; bases not matched to a gene: 5. The germline gives CDR1 GTSNPN, CDR2 SVGIG (reference sequence). There are 14 residues in the CDR3.

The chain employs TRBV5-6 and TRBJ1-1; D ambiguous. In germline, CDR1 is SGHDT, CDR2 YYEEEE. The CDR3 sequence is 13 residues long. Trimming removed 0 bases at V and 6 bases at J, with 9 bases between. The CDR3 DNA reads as TGTGCCAGCAGCTTGGTCGGGGTACCTGAAGCTTTCTTT. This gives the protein CASSLVGVPEAFF.

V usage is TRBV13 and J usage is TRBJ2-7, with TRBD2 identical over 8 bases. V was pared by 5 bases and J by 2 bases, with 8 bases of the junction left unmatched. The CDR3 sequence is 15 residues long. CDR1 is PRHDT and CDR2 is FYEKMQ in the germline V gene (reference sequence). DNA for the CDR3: TGTGCCAGCAGCAACCTCGCGGGAGGACCCTACGAGCAGTACTTC. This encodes CASSNLAGGPYEQYF.

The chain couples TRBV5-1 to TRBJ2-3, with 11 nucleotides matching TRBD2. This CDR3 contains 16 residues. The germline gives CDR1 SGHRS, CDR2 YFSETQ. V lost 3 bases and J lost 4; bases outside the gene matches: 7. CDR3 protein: CASSWASGRSADTQYF. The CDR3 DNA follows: TGCGCCAGCAGCTGGGCTAGCGGGAGGAGTGCAGATACGCAGTATTTT.

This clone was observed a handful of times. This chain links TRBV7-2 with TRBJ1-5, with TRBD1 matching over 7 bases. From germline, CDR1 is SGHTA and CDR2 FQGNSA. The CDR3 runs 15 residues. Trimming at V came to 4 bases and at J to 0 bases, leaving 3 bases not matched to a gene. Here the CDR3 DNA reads TGTGCCAGCAGCTCACAGGGGACTAGCAATCAGCCCCAGCATTTT. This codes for CASSSQGTSNQPQHF.